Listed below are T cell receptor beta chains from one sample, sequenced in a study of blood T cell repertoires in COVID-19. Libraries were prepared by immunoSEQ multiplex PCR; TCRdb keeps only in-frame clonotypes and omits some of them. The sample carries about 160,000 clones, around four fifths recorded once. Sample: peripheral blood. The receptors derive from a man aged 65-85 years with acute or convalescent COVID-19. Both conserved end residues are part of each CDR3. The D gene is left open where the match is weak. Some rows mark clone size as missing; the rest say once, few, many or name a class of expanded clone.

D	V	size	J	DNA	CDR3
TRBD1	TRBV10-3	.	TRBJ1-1	TGTGCCATCAGAGAAACCGACAGGGGGAACACTGAAGCTTTCTTT	CAIRETDRGNTEAFF
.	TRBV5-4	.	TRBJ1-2	TGTGCCAGCAGCTTGCCTTTGCCGGGGGGGCTTGGCTACACCTTC	CASSLPLPGGLGYTF
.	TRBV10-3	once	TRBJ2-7	TGTGCCATCAGTGATGTGGGAGGAGGATACGAGCAGTACTTC	CAISDVGGGYEQYF
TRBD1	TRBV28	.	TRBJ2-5	TGTGCCAGCACCGAGGGGGGGACAGGGGGCGTAAAGACCCAGTACTTC	CASTEGGTGGVKTQYF
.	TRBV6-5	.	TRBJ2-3	TGTGCCAGCAGTTACGAGGTAGCGGCTACAGATACGCAGTATTTT	CASSYEVAATDTQYF
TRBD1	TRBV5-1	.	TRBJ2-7	TGCGCCAGCAGCTTACAACCGGGACAGACCTACGAGCAGTACTTC	CASSLQPGQTYEQYF
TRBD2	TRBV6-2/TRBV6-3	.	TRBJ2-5	TGTGCCAGCAGTTACCCCGCCGGACTAGCGGGGGGCCCGTACCAAGAGACCCAGTACTTC	CASSYPAGLAGGPYQETQYF
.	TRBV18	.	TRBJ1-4	TGTGCCAGCTCACCACGGGGGGGGATGAATGAAAAACTGTTTTTT	CASSPRGGMNEKLFF
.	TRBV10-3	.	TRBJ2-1	TGTGCCATCAGTGGAGGGCAGACTTACAATGAGCAGTTCTTC	CAISGGQTYNEQFF
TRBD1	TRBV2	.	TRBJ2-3	TGTGCCAGCAGTGCCTGGACAGGGGACACAGATACGCAGTATTTT	CASSAWTGDTDTQYF
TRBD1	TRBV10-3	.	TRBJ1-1	TGTGCCAACCGACAGGGTGGGTCGAGGGAAGCTTTCTTT	CANRQGGSREAFF
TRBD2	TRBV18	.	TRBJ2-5	TGTGCCAGCTCACGGGGACTAGCGGGAGGAGAGACCCAGTACTTC	CASSRGLAGGETQYF
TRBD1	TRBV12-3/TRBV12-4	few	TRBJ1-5	TGTGCCAGCAGTCACGGGGACAGGGGGAAGCATTTT	CASSHGDRGKHF
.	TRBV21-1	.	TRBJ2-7	TGTGCCAGCAGCAAAAGGACTACTACTCCAATAACTACTAACTACGAGCAGTACTTC	CASSKRTTTPITTNYEQYF
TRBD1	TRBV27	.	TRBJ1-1	TGTGCCGTACTAACAGGGGCGGCTGAAGCTTTCTTT	CAVLTGAAEAFF
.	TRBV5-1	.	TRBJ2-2	TGCGCCAGCAGCCAACAGGGGAACACCGGGGAGCTGTTTTTT	CASSQQGNTGELFF
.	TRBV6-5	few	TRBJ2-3	TGTGCCAGCAGTTACCTTAGCACAGATACGCAGTATTTT	CASSYLSTDTQYF
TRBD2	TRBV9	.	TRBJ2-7	TGTGCCAGCAGCGTCGCTGGGGGGGACGAGCAGTACTTC	CASSVAGGDEQYF
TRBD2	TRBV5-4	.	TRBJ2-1	TGTGCCAGCAGCTTCCGGGGGGCCTACAATGAGCAGTTCTTC	CASSFRGAYNEQFF
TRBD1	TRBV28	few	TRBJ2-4	TGTGCCAGCAGTTTAGGGGACAGGGGAAACATTCAGTACTTC	CASSLGDRGNIQYF
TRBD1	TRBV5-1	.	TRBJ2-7	TGCGCCAGCAGACCCGGACAGGGCAACGAGCAGTACTTC	CASRPGQGNEQYF
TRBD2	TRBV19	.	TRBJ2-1	TGTGCCAGTAAATACCTAGCGGGAGCATATGGTGAGCAGTTCTTC	CASKYLAGAYGEQFF
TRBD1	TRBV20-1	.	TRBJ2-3	TGCAGTGCTAGTGGGACAGGGGGCGCAAACACAGATACGCAGTATTTT	CSASGTGGANTDTQYF
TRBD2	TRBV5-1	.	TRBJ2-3	TGCGCCAGCAGCCTGGGACTAGGGGTTTCAGATACGCAGTATTTT	CASSLGLGVSDTQYF
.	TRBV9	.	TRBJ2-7	TGTGCCAGCAGCCCGGACAGCTACGAGCAGTACTTC	CASSPDSYEQYF
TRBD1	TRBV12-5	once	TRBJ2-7	TGTGCTAGTGGTTTGGGCCTTTCGCGACAGGGGGTCTACGAGCAGTACTTC	CASGLGLSRQGVYEQYF
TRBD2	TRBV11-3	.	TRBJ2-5	TGTGCCAGCAGCTCGAGACTAGCGGGGCCGGGAGAGACCCAGTACTTC	CASSSRLAGPGETQYF
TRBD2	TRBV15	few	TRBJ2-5	TGTGCCACCAGCAGAGATGAGCGGGGGGTCCAAGAGACCCAGTACTTC	CATSRDERGVQETQYF
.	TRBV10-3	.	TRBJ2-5	TGTGCCATCAGTGAGTCAGATACAATGCAAGAGACCCAGTACTTC	CAISESDTMQETQYF